Presented here are 7 T cell receptor beta chains from one specimen sequenced in a study of neoadjuvant nivolumab and ipilimumab in lung cancer. Profiling relied on immunoSEQ multiplex PCR, and the TCRdb table lists in-frame clones only, not all of them. The sample includes about 7,300 clones, more than 80% of them seen just once. This specimen consisted of tumor tissue, obtained after neoadjuvant nivolumab, alone or with ipilimumab, at or shortly before surgery. The receptor set was obtained from an adult with non-small cell lung cancer.

The J gene is TRBJ2-1, the V gene TRBV7-2; D ambiguous. Germline lookup yields CDR1 SGHTA and CDR2 FQGNSA. The V end lost 5 bases, the J end lost 6 bases, and 11 bases lay between the germline ends. The CDR3 has 13 residues. The CDR3 here is CASSVRQGNEQFF. The CDR3 bases are TGTGCCAGCAGCGTACGTCAAGGCAATGAGCAGTTCTTC.

The chain carries TRBV11-2 and TRBJ2-1; TRBD2 matches 8 bases. The CDR3 contains 14 residues. Per the germline V gene, CDR1 is SGHAT and CDR2 is FQNNGV. The junction had 8 bases not matched to a gene; V was cut back by 5 bases and J by 8 bases. The CDR3 is CASSPWTSRDEQFF. CDR3 coding DNA: TGTGCCAGCAGCCCCTGGACTAGCCGGGATGAGCAGTTCTTC.

The chain employs TRBV13 and TRBJ1-1, with no clear D. Germline V gives CDR1 PRHDT, CDR2 FYEKMQ (reference sequence). Trimming removed 5 bases at V and 5 bases at J, with 21 bases between. The CDR3 spans 16 residues. As DNA, the CDR3 is TGTGCCAGCAGCCCGAGTATCTTGGGTAAAAGTACTGAAGCTTTCTTT. Residues: CASSPSILGKSTEAFF.

V gene TRBV2 combines with J gene TRBJ1-1; 7 bases fit TRBD1. The trim removed 6 bases at V and 1 base at J, leaving 8 bases unmatched. CDR3 size: 15 residues. Germline assignment: CDR1 SNHLY and CDR2 FYNNEI. The DNA of the CDR3 is TGTGCCAGCAGATCGGAGGGACAGCCGAACACTGAAGCTTTCTTT. Residues: CASRSEGQPNTEAFF.

A single count supports this clone. The chain's CDR3 is CASSPNYLAGVDTQYF. The DNA for the CDR3 is TGTGCCAGCTCACCAAACTATTTAGCGGGGGTGGATACGCAGTATTTT. The chain recombines TRBV18 with TRBJ2-3; 9 nucleotides align to TRBD2. CDR3 length equals 16 residues. Germline loops: CDR1 KGHSH, CDR2 LQKENI. Germline trimming cut 2 bases from V and 6 bases from J; bases unmatched to any gene: 9.

The CDR3 is CASRATGGVNNEQFF. For the CDR3, the DNA is TGTGCCAGCAGAGCAACAGGGGGCGTAAACAATGAGCAGTTCTTC. V gene TRBV9 combines with J gene TRBJ2-1, with 9 bases that match TRBD1. The V gene's germline CDR1 is SGDLS and CDR2 YYNGEE. V was pared by 5 bases and J by 5 bases, with 8 bases of the junction left unmatched. The CDR3 consists of 15 residues.

This chain uses TRBV7-8 with TRBJ2-5; D not certain. With 2 bases removed from V and 2 bases from J, the gap between germline ends came to 9 bases. This CDR3 region has 14 residues. Germline V gives CDR1 SGHVS, CDR2 FQNEAQ. In DNA, the CDR3 is TGTGCCAGCAGCTTAATGACAACGCAAGAGACCCAGTACTTC. It translates to CASSLMTTQETQYF. The full variable domain, with the rest looked up from reference TRBV7-8 and TRBJ2-5, is GAGVSQSPRYKVAKRGQDVALRCDPISGHVSLFWYQQALGQGPEFLTYFQNEAQLDKSGLPSDRFFAERPEGSVSTLKIQRTQQEDSAVYLCASSLMTTQETQYFGPGTRLLVL.